These 23 T cell receptor beta chains were all obtained from the same sample, sequenced in a study of cytomegalovirus exposure and HLA in healthy donors. In the PCR, 60 Vbeta and 13 Jbeta primers were used. The data were produced by immunoSEQ multiplex PCR, yet TCRdb's version contains in-frame clones alone and is incomplete. In the table there are more than 90,000 clones, 65% to 80% of which are singletons. Specimen: PBMCs. Receptors originate from a man between 40 and 49 years old in good health and CMV-seropositive.

The chain recombines TRBV5-5 with TRBJ2-3; 7 bases are a match to TRBD1. Germline V gene data show CDR1 as SGHKS and CDR2 as YYEKEE (reference sequence). The CDR3 consists of 15 residues. With 4 bases clipped from V and 2 bases from J, the junction kept 7 bases outside the gene matches. CDR3 residues: CASSKQGPFTDTQYF. CDR3 in DNA: TGTGCCAGCAGCAAACAGGGGCCCTTCACAGATACGCAGTATTTT. The variable domain in full, completed from reference TRBV5-5 and TRBJ2-3, reads DAGVTQSPTHLIKTRGQQVTLRCSPISGHKSVSWYQQVLGQGPQFIFQYYEKEERGRGNFPDRFSARQFPNYSSELNVNALLLGDSALYLCASSKQGPFTDTQYFGPGTRLTVL.

J is TRBJ2-1 and V is TRBV6-4, with 11 bases lining up with TRBD2. The germline CDR1 and CDR2 sequences are MRHNA and SNTAGT. The CDR3 length is 19 residues. Losses at the gene ends were 3 bases for V and 0 bases for J; bases not matched to a gene: 10. CDR3 amino acids: CASSERLAGGPGSYNEQFF. CDR3 DNA: TGTGCCAGCAGTGAGCGGTTAGCGGGGGGGCCTGGCTCCTACAATGAGCAGTTCTTC.

In nucleotides, the CDR3 is TGCGCCAGCTGGACTGGACAGGGCCAAGAGACCCAGTACTTC. Protein: CASWTGQGQETQYF. The V and J genes are TRBV5-1 and TRBJ2-5; 8 bases map to TRBD1. The germline gives CDR1 SGHRS, CDR2 YFSETQ. CDR3 length: 14 residues. With V trimmed by 7 bases and J by 1 base, 6 bases remained unmatched.

The rearrangement links TRBV4-3 to TRBJ2-5; D is possibly TRBD1 (6 bases). The last part of the DNA fits TRBJ2-7 better; the J call may be wrong. The CDR3 loop spans 14 amino acids. Germline V gives CDR1 LGHNA, CDR2 YSLEER. The CDR3 spells CASSQEQGSYEQYF. The CDR3 DNA reads as TGCGCCAGCAGCCAAGAACAGGGATCCTACGAGCAGTACTTC.

V gene TRBV10-3 combines with J gene TRBJ1-4; no definite D call. Trimming cost V 0 bases and J 6 bases, with 17 bases left between them. Germline CDR1 reads ENHRY; CDR2 reads SYGVKD. The CDR3 covers 17 residues. CDR3 DNA: TGTGCCATCAGTGAGTCGCCGACGGGGAGCTCCTATGAAAAACTGTTTTTT. Protein: CAISESPTGSSYEKLFF.

This rearrangement joins TRBV2 to TRBJ2-3, with D maybe TRBD1 (6 bases). Germline lookup yields CDR1 SNHLY and CDR2 FYNNEI. This CDR3 is 19 amino acids long. Trimming took off 2 bases at V and 1 base at J, with 22 bases between the two ends. The CDR3 sequence is CASSEYLARAGDRTDTQYF. The CDR3 DNA is TGTGCCAGCAGTGAATACCTCGCCAGAGCAGGGGACCGCACAGATACGCAGTATTTT.

This clone has more than one count but fewer than ten. The chain couples TRBV19 to TRBJ1-6, with D perhaps matching TRBD1 (6 bases). Germline V gene sequence: CDR1 LNHDA, CDR2 SQIVND (reference sequence). This CDR3 spans 17 amino acids. V was shortened by 5 bases and J by 7 bases, with 21 bases between the two germline ends. The CDR3 protein is CASSPTTGSKGNSPLHF. For the CDR3, the DNA is TGTGCCAGTAGTCCTACTACAGGGTCCAAGGGGAATTCACCCCTCCACTTT.

The V call is TRBV28, the J call TRBJ2-5; D is possibly TRBD1 (5 bases). Trimming cost V 6 bases and J 1 base, with 12 bases left between them. Germline CDR1 is MDHEN and CDR2 is SYDVKM. This CDR3 region has 14 residues. The CDR3 here is CASRGQGSQETQYF. CDR3 nucleotides: TGTGCCAGCAGGGGGCAAGGCAGCCAAGAGACCCAGTACTTC.

This chain links TRBV9 with TRBJ2-7, with D maybe TRBD1 (6 bases). The CDR3 spans 16 residues. Germline-derived CDR1 and CDR2 are SGDLS and YYNGEE. V was pared by 0 bases and J by 0 bases, with 13 bases between. CDR3 sequence reads: CASSVGGTGNSYEQYF. CDR3 nucleotide sequence: TGTGCCAGCAGCGTAGGAGGAACAGGGAACTCCTACGAGCAGTACTTC.

This clone was recorded a few times. The chain uses TRBV12-5 and TRBJ1-1; 7 nucleotides line up with TRBD1. Unmatched junction bases numbered 9, after V lost 6 bases and J lost 11 bases. This CDR3 region has 12 residues. CDR1 LGHNT and CDR2 FRNRAP come from the germline V gene. The DNA for the CDR3 is TGTGCTAGTGGCCCGAACAGGGGCAGGGCTTTCTTT. As protein: CASGPNRGRAFF.

The chain joins TRBV5-6 to TRBJ2-1, with D possibly being TRBD1 (5 bases). CDR3 length: 14 amino acids. Trimming shortened V by 0 bases and J by 9 bases, and 13 bases separated the two germline ends. Germline CDR1 SGHDT, CDR2 YYEEEE. CDR3 nucleotide sequence: TGTGCCAGCAGCTTGGAATGGACAAAAGCTGAGCAGTTCTTC. Its translation: CASSLEWTKAEQFF.

The genes are TRBV2 and TRBJ1-2; TRBD1 matches 8 bases. The V and J ends lost 4 bases and 2 bases, in that order; junction bases with no gene match: 0. There are 13 residues in the CDR3. Germline V lookup: CDR1 SNHLY, CDR2 FYNNEI. CDR3 protein: CASSGDRNYGYTF. The CDR3 coding sequence is TGTGCCAGCAGTGGGGACAGGAACTATGGCTACACCTTC.

The chain couples TRBV7-9 to TRBJ2-1, with 12 bases identical to TRBD2. CDR1 SEHNR and CDR2 FQNEAQ come from the germline V gene (reference sequence). This CDR3 contains 15 residues. V gave up 5 bases and J gave up 7 bases; unmatched junction bases: 6. The CDR3 DNA follows: TGTGCCAGCAGCCCTCTAGCGGGGGGGCCGAATGAGCAGTTCTTC. Residues: CASSPLAGGPNEQFF.

The V gene is TRBV5-6, the J gene TRBJ2-5; 11 bases align to TRBD1. The J call is uncertain, as TRBJ2-7 better fits the DNA end. CDR1 is SGHDT and CDR2 is YYEEEE in the germline V gene. The CDR3 runs 16 residues. The DNA for the CDR3 is TGTGCCAGCAGAAACTCCCCCGGGACAGGGGGAGGCGAGCAGTACTTC. Protein product: CASRNSPGTGGGEQYF.

Turning to this clone: In the same sample, other DNA sequences code for this CDR3. The genes are TRBV9 and TRBJ2-2; 11 nucleotides align to TRBD2. J was trimmed by 4 bases and V by 2 bases; bases with no gene match: 1. The CDR3 contains 15 residues. CDR1 is SGDLS, CDR2 YYNGEE, per germline. CDR3 DNA sequence: TGTGCCAGCAGCGTTAGCGGGGGGGCCACCGGGGAGCTGTTTTTT. Translated: CASSVSGGATGELFF.

The chain carries TRBV11-2 and TRBJ1-6, with TRBD1 identical over 7 bases. Germline assignment: CDR1 SGHAT and CDR2 FQNNGV. V trimming: 4 bases; J trimming: 6 bases; junction bases outside the gene matches: 9. The CDR3 covers 16 residues. The CDR3 protein is CASSSHRGIGNSPLHF. CDR3 nucleotides: TGTGCCAGCAGCTCCCACAGGGGAATTGGTAATTCACCCCTCCACTTT. Variable domain in full (rest from reference TRBV11-2 and TRBJ1-6): EAGVAQSPRYKIIEKRQSVAFWCNPISGHATLYWYQQILGQGPKLLIQFQNNGVVDDSQLPKDRFSAERLKGVDSTLKIQPAKLEDSAVYLCASSSHRGIGNSPLHFGNGTRLTVT.

This clone was recorded once. The gene calls are TRBV1 and TRBJ2-7; the D call of TRBD2 is as the table states it, not checked on the DNA. TRBV1 is noted as a pseudogene. This CDR3 region has 16 residues. In DNA form, the CDR3 reads TGCACCAGCAGCCAGACCAACAGCGGGGTCTCCTACGAGCAGTACTTC. Its translation: CTSSQTNSGVSYEQYF.

The gene calls are TRBV9 and TRBJ2-2; possibly TRBD2 for D (7 bases). This CDR3 is built from 16 residues. Germline values: CDR1 SGDLS, CDR2 YYNGEE. Trimming pared 1 base from V and 4 bases from J, leaving 14 bases between. The CDR3 region is CASSVTWEGVTGELFF. In DNA, the CDR3 is TGTGCCAGCAGCGTAACATGGGAGGGGGTCACCGGGGAGCTGTTTTTT. Variable domain in full (rest from reference TRBV9 and TRBJ2-2): DSGVTQTPKHLITATGQRVTLRCSPRSGDLSVYWYQQSLDQGLQFLIQYYNGEERAKGNILERFSAQQFPDLHSELNLSSLELGDSALYFCASSVTWEGVTGELFFGEGSRLTVL.

This clone occurred a few times. The V gene is TRBV4-2, the J gene TRBJ2-5, with 8 bases identical to TRBD2. With the DNA end fitting TRBJ2-7 better, the J assignment may be wrong. CDR1 and CDR2 from the germline V gene are LGHNA and YNFKEQ. This CDR3 spans 18 amino acids. CDR3 amino acids: CASSQIPGLRGVSYEQYF. CDR3 DNA: TGTGCCAGCAGCCAGATTCCCGGGCTGCGGGGGGTCTCCTACGAGCAGTACTTC.

The chain combines TRBV19 with TRBJ2-1, with D possibly matching TRBD1 (6 bases). This CDR3 spans 15 amino acids. V lost 4 bases to trimming and J lost 8 bases, with 18 bases between them. Germline V gives CDR1 LNHDA, CDR2 SQIVND (reference sequence). This CDR3 is CASSTPRLGAYEQFF. The CDR3 nucleotides read TGTGCCAGTAGTACCCCCCGGCTGGGGGCCTATGAGCAGTTCTTC.

Only one count was recorded for this clone. This chain uses TRBV21-1 with TRBJ1-1. TRBV21-1 is recorded as a pseudogene. The CDR3 is 15 amino acids. The CDR3 loop reads CASSRAHVRFGEAFF. For the CDR3, the DNA is TGTGCCAGCAGCAGAGCCCACGTCCGGTTCGGTGAAGCTTTCTTT.

The chain employs TRBV5-1 and TRBJ1-3, with 8 nucleotides matching TRBD1. The CDR3 runs 15 residues. J was trimmed by 4 bases and V by 3 bases; bases with no gene match: 6. CDR1 and CDR2 from the germline V gene are SGHRS and YFSETQ. Here the CDR3 reads CASSSGGQGGNTIYF. The CDR3 bases are TGCGCCAGCAGCTCCGGCGGACAGGGAGGAAACACCATATATTTT.

This clone showed up just a few times. This chain uses TRBV27 with TRBJ2-7; D gene unclear. The CDR3 sequence is 11 residues long. Germline CDR1 MNHEY, CDR2 SMNVEV (reference sequence). The V and J ends lost 5 bases and 6 bases respectively, with 8 bases between them. DNA for the CDR3: TGTGCCAGCAGTCAAACTGGCGAGCAGTACTTC. Protein sequence: CASSQTGEQYF.